The entry below describes one T cell receptor beta chain. This clone was counted once. Its antigen is not yet known. Base qualities are not provided; no much larger clone lies one nucleotide away. The cohort comprised around 700 healthy bone marrow donors. All cohort members were sampled while nominally healthy, although unrecorded immune exposures were likely present. The donor was CMV seronegative and was included in the group of over 300 seronegative cohort members. A peripheral blood sample was provided by each donor, and peripheral blood mononuclear cells were used for TCR beta sequencing. Genomic DNA extraction from the blood cell samples was performed with the Qiagen DNeasy Blood Extraction Kit. The entry originates in a study of cytomegalovirus exposure and HLA in healthy donors (dated by TCRdb to the late 2010s). With respect to the entire study: An earlier analysis of fewer than 750 of the donors reported 276 Gb of sequence data and 100 million to 120 million unique TCR beta sequences obtained from approximately 180 million T cells. A later analysis re-examined previously published TCR beta repertoires from more than 650 donors and added high-resolution HLA genotyping to investigate patterns of TCR occurrence. Rather than using new phenotypic data, the later analysis identified candidate immune exposures from TCR beta sequences and from how often those sequences occurred across donors. Among the roughly 400 genotyped donors, 75% to 90% belonged to the genetic ancestry cluster associated with self-reported Caucasian donors. An early release covering 500 to 750 HLA-typed donors comprised about 300 gigabases of sequencing data and tens of millions of unique TCR sequences. The study profiled the T cell repertoires of hundreds of subjects by immunosequencing and related them to cytomegalovirus serostatus. The study aimed to test whether signatures of past pathogen exposure could be identified by cataloging public T cell receptors. Four to six DR-DQ haplotypes were handled as single units for association and clustering because linkage in the cohort was strong. Donor age, sex, ethnicity and CMV serostatus were compiled together with the repertoire data. In addition to the first cohort of around 670 subjects, a separate validation cohort of around 110 different subjects was used. To decide whether each TCR beta V gene segment behaved as functional or pseudogenic, an earlier analysis of some 600 of the donors relied on high-throughput TCR beta sequencing. All discovery cohort repertoires had been generated using a single sequencing platform. HLA typing included class I and class II loci at four-digit resolution. Among 300 to 450 genotyped donors of the cohort, an average of approximately 230,000 unique TCR beta nucleotide sequences were sequenced per donor, 15% to 20% of them non-productive. A later genetic analysis took genome-wide SNP genotypes for about 55% of the roughly 670 donors and used that subset as a discovery cohort. High-throughput TCR immunosequencing, statistical association of individual TCRs with disease status, and machine learning were combined to predict cytomegalovirus infection status. Typing coverage varied by locus: about 629-640 donors for A, B, C, DRB1 and DQB1; roughly 510 for DQA1; approximately 570 for DPA1; approximately 450 for DPB1. The research as a whole found: A total of 150 to 200 TCR beta chains were listed by the study as associated with cytomegalovirus. A few of the identified cytomegalovirus-associated TCR beta chains were confirmed in vitro to be specific for cytomegalovirus antigens. In a later analysis, several top co-occurrence clusters were reported to appear linked to parvovirus B19, influenza, CMV and Epstein-Barr virus. The classifier was reported to diagnose cytomegalovirus status with high specificity and sensitivity in both the original and validation cohorts. Roughly uniform sequencing depth across donors was assumed in presence/absence analyses, although this assumption may not hold. Strong co-occurrence of HLA alleles, especially DR and DQ, made assigning TCR associations to individual alleles difficult. Most TCR sequences were seen in very few donors, while some public TCRs were found in many individuals. CMV serostatus was the only immune exposure information available for the cohort. According to a later genetic analysis, donors in an Asian-associated ancestry cluster had fewer N-insertions in productive TCRs than the roughly 670-donor mean. At a false discovery rate of 0.05, a later analysis linked around 15,000 TCR beta sequences to specific HLA alleles. In a later analysis, TCR association rates were found to vary across HLA loci, with the most associated TCRs seen for DRB1 alleles and the fewest for HLA-C alleles. In an earlier analysis of over 550 of the donors, most TCR beta V segments were observed in productive rearrangements about 87% or about 30% of the time, broadly matching IMGT annotations. Because counts were too low, more than 15 rarely observed V segments, including chromosome 9 orphons, were left out of the earlier analysis of roughly 600 of the donors. A further reported finding was that TCR beta sequences accurately predicted the HLA-A and HLA-B alleles for most subjects in the first cohort. Most CMV-associated TCR beta chains appeared to be HLA-restricted in a later analysis, and the HLA associations seemed to be driven largely by CMV exposure. Some IMGT-functional V segments, including TRBV6-2 and TRBV6-3, could not be told apart with the 87-base-pair reads, so those segments were excluded. Linkage disequilibrium might explain the correlated functional status among segregating V segments, but an unknown experimental factor could not be excluded. The cohort was sequenced for TCR beta chains only, and without alpha or paired-chain data the features that could be detected were limited. The sequencing pipeline was judged likely to have produced a cluster of highly shared sequence variants as a technical artifact. In a later genetic analysis, a missense DCLRE1C variant was associated with V-gene and J-gene trimming of TCR beta chains, and the association was replicated in an independent cohort. It was suggested by the authors that the approach could potentially be generalized to other disease states and immunological phenotypes. Because HLA typing was missing for some donors at each locus, association tests included only the typed subset. In a later analysis, HLA-associated TCR beta chains were found to be more clonally expanded and to have lower generation probabilities than equally common non-associated chains.

Preparation of the library involved the immunoSEQ multiplex PCR assay. For the multiplex PCR, a mixture combining 60 forward primers for TCR Vbeta segments and 13 reverse primers for TCR Jbeta segments was used. Amplification of the CDR3 region of rearranged TCR beta genes was performed with a multiplex PCR assay on genomic DNA. The Illumina HiSeq System was used to sequence the amplified TCR beta libraries as 87-base-pair reads. The original methods were these. In a later analysis, some 80 million unique TCR beta chains were counted across the approximately 640 repertoires, and roughly 11 million of these chains were shared by at least two donors. Raw reads were error-corrected and collapsed into unique sequences with a nearest-neighbor algorithm that merged closely related sequences to remove PCR and sequencing errors. CDR3 sequences were aligned to IMGT reference sequences to assign V, D and J gene segments. For a sequence to be retained, at least a six-nucleotide match to both a V gene segment and a J gene segment was required. Rearrangements were called productive when the CDR3 lacked stop codons and stayed in frame with V and J; all others were non-productive. CDR3 was defined by IMGT convention, running from the second conserved V-encoded cysteine to the conserved J-encoded phenylalanine. In an earlier analysis of just under 600 of the donors, sequences lacking an unambiguous match to a single V gene segment were excluded. An earlier analysis of a few hundred of the donors called V segments functional above 56.7% productive rearrangements and segregating when the between-donor standard deviation exceeded 5%. A statistical classification framework was built to diagnose cytomegalovirus status from the catalog of TCR beta chain sequences. In a later analysis, TCR nucleotide sequences were compared against IMGT/GENE-DB human TR gene sequences so that V and J genes could be assigned. The TCRdist pipeline was used in a later analysis to assign CDR3 sequences and most-parsimonious VDJ recombination scenarios. In a later analysis, each TCR beta chain was defined by its CDR3 amino acid sequence together with its V-gene family, and reads without a unique V-gene family were excluded. In a later analysis, 450 to 600 highly shared, low-generation-probability nucleotide sequences were removed to address suspected cross-contamination and a sequencing artifact. For each public chain, a later analysis derived a clonal expansion index from normalized ranks of inferred template counts within each repertoire. A later analysis computed generation probabilities with a VDJ recombination model fitted to out-of-frame rearrangements, and checked the results against IGoR. In a later analysis, hypergeometric tests were used to score TCR-TCR, TCR-HLA and TCR-CMV co-occurrence, with a repertoire-size bias correction applied to TCR pairs. In a later analysis, false discovery rates were estimated by permuting HLA or CMV assignments 20 times. In a later analysis, co-occurring TCRs were grouped using DBSCAN, with TCRdist sequence similarity added in when clustering inside HLA-allele-positive subsets. For co-occurrence clustering, repertoires with fewer than 30,000 or more than 120,000 public chains were excluded, along with roughly 5 repertoires with anomalous nucleotide sharing. The source is immuneACCESS, and TCRdb retained only in-frame sequences with V and J called. Part of the clones is not carried over; for the studies checked, unresolved V genes explain less than half of this, and the remainder is unexplained. Clone size and the V and J calls come from that table; the DNA yielded D and trimming. In this sample the table shows about 220,000 clones, around four fifths of which occur a single time. The ten largest account for roughly 0.71% of the sample.

For this chain, trimming is 6 bases at the V end and 7 bases at the J end, and the number of junction bases without a gene match is 11. From a lookup of the germline V gene (reference sequence), CDR1 and CDR2 are GTSNPN and SVGIG. Inclusive of the bounding cysteine and phenylalanine, the CDR3 is 14 residues long. CDR3 DNA only is kept here, 42 bases in frame from base 1. Sequenced: PBMCs. The TCR sequence derives from a boy under 10 years old in good health and CMV-seronegative. The rearrangement combines TRBV30 with TRBJ2-1; TRBD2 lines up with 8 middle nucleotides. The CDR3: CACYRLASGNEQFF. The nucleotides are TGTGCCTGCTACCGACTAGCGAGCGGGAATGAGCAGTTCTTC.